This T cell receptor beta chain was profiled in a study of T cells after yellow fever vaccination. Each CDR3 protein gets one entry after TCRdb re-called the 5' RACE reads with MiXCR. The repertoire has roughly 150,000 distinct CDR3 sequences, less than 9.5% of them found once; the top ten carry less than 0.95%. The table lists this clonotype with a few counts. This TCR derives from a man between 25 and 39 years old who received the YFV17D yellow fever vaccine. The specimen was CD4+ T cells sorted from PBMCs, collected 5 days after the yellow fever booster vaccination.

Written as DNA, the CDR3 is TGCAGCGGACTCGGGAGTTTAGTGTCTACCCAGTACTTC. This sequence encodes CSGLGSLVSTQYF. This chain links TRBV29-1 with TRBJ2-5; D is perhaps TRBD2 (6 bases). CDR1 SQVTM and CDR2 ANQGSEA come from the germline V gene. The CDR3 loop spans 13 amino acids. The ends were cut back, 7 bases at V and 8 bases at J, with 20 bases in the middle.